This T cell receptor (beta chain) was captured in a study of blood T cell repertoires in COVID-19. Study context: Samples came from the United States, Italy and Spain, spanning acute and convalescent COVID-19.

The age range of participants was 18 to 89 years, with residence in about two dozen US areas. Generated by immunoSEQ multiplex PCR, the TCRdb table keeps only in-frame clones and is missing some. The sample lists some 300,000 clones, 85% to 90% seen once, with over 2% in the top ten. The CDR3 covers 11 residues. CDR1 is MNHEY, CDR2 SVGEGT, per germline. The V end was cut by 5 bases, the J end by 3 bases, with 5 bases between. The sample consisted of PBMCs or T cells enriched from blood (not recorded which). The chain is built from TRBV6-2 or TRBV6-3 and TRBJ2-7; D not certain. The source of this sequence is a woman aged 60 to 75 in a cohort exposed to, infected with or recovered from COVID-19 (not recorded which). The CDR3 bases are TGTGCCAGCAGTGCCGGCTACGAGCAGTACTTC. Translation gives CASSAGYEQYF.